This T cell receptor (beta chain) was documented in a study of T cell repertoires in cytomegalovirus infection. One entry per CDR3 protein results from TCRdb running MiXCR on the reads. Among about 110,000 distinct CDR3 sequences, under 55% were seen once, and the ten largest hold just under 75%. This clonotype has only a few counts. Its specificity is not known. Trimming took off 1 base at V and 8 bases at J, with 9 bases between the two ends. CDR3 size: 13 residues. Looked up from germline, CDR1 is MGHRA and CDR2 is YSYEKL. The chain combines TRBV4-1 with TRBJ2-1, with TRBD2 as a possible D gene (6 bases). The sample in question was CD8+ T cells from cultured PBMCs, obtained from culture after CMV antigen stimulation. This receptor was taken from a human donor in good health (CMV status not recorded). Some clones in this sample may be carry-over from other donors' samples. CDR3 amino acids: CASSQVGGHEQFF. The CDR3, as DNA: TGCGCCAGCAGCCAAGTGGGGGGACATGAGCAGTTCTTC.